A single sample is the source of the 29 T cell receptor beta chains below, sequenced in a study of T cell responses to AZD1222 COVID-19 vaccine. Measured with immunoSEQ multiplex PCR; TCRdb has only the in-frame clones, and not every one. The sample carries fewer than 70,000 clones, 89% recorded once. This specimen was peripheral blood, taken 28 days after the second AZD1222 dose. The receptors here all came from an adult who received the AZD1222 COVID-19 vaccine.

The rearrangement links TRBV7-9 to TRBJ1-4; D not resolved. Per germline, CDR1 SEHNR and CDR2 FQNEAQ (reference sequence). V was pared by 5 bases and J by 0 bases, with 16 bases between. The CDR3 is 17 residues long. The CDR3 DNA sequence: TGTGCCAGCAGCCTCCGGGCGGGTAGAGCAACTAATGAAAAACTGTTTTTT. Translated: CASSLRAGRATNEKLFF.

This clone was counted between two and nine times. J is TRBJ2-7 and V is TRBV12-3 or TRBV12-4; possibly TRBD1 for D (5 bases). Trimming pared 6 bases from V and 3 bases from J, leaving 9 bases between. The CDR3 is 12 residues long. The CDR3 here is CASSLGLYEQYF. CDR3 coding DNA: TGTGCCAGCAGCTTGGGGCTCTACGAGCAGTACTTC.

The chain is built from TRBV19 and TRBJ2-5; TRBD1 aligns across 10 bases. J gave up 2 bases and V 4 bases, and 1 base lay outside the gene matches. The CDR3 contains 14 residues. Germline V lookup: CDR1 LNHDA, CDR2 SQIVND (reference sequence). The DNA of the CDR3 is TGTGCCAGTAGTACGGACAGGGGGCAAGAGACCCAGTACTTC. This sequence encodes CASSTDRGQETQYF.

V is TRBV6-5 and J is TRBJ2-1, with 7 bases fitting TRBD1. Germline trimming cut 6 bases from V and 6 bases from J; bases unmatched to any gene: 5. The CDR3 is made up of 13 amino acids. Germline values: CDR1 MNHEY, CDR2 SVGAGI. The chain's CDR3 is CASSRTGVNEQFF. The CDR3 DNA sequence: TGTGCCAGCAGCCGAACAGGGGTCAATGAGCAGTTCTTC.

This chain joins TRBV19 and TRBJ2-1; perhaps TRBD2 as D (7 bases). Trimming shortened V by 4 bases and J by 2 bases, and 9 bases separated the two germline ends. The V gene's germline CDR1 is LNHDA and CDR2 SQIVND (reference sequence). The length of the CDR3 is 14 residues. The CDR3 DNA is TGTGCCAGTAGTAGCGGGGGCCCCTACAATGAGCAGTTCTTC. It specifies CASSSGGPYNEQFF.

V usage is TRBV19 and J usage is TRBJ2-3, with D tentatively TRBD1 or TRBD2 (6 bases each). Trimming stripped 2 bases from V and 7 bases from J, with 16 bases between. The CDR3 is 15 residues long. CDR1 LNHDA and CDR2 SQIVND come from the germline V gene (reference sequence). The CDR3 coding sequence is TGTGCCAGTAGTATACGAAGTCAGGGGACTTATACGCAGTATTTT. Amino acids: CASSIRSQGTYTQYF.

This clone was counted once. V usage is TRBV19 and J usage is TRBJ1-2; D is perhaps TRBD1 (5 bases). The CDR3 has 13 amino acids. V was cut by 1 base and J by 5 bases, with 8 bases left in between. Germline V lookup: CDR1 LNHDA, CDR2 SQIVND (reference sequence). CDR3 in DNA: TGTGCCAGTAGTATAGTAGCAGGGTATGGCTACACCTTC. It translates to CASSIVAGYGYTF. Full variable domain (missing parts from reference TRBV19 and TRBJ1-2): DGGITQSPKYLFRKEGQNVTLSCEQNLNHDAMYWYRQDPGQGLRLIYYSQIVNDFQKGDIAEGYSVSREKKESFPLTVTSAQKNPTAFYLCASSIVAGYGYTFGSGTRLTVV.

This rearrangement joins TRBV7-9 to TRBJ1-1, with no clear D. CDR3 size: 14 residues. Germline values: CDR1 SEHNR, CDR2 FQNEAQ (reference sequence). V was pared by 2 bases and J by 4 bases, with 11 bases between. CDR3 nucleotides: TGTGCCAGCAGCTTACTTGGAGGAACCACTGAAGCTTTCTTT. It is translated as CASSLLGGTTEAFF. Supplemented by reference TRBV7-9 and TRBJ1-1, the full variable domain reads DTGVSQNPRHKITKRGQNVTFRCDPISEHNRLYWYRQTLGQGPEFLTYFQNEAQLEKSRLLSDRFSAERPKGSFSTLEIQRTEQGDSAMYLCASSLLGGTTEAFFGQGTRLTVV.

DNA of the CDR3: TGTGCCAGCCGGGGCCAGGGGGAAAACACCGGGGAGCTGTTTTTT. Translating gives CASRGQGENTGELFF. The V call is TRBV11-2, the J call TRBJ2-2; 7 nucleotides align to TRBD1. The J segment lost 2 bases and the V segment lost 8 bases, leaving 8 bases of the junction unmatched. CDR1 is SGHAT, CDR2 FQNNGV, per germline. This CDR3 is 15 amino acids long.

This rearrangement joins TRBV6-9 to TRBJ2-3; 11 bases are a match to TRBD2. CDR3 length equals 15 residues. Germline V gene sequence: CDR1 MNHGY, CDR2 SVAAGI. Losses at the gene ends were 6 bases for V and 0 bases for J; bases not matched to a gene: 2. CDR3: CASSPSGGSTDTQYF. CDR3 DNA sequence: TGTGCCAGCAGCCCTAGCGGGGGGAGCACAGATACGCAGTATTTT.

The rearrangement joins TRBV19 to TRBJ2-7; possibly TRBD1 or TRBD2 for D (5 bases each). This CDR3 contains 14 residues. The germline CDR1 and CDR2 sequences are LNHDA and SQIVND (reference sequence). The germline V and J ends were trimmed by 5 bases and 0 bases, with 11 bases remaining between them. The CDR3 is CASSRGVSSYEQYF. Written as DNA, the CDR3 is TGTGCCAGTAGTCGGGGCGTCAGCTCCTACGAGCAGTACTTC.

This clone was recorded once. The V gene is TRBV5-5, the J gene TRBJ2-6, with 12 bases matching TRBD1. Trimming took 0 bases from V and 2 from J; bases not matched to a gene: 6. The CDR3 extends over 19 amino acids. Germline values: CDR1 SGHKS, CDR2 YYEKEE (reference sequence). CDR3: CASSLAGTGGLTGANVLTF. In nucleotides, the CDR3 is TGTGCCAGCAGCTTGGCAGGGACAGGGGGCCTCACTGGGGCCAACGTCCTGACTTTC.

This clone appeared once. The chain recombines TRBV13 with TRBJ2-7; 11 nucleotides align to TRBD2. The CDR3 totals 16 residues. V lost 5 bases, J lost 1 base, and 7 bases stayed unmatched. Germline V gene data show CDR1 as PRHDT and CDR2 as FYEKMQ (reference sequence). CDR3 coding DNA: TGTGCCAGCAGCGCCGCTAGCGGGGGGAGGTCCTACGAGCAGTACTTC. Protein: CASSAASGGRSYEQYF.

CDR3 in amino acids: CASHGPAVEPQHF. The CDR3 nucleotides read TGTGCCTCCCACGGTCCGGCGGTTGAGCCCCAGCATTTT. The chain is built from TRBV2 and TRBJ1-5; D ambiguous. The CDR3 runs 13 residues. CDR1 is SNHLY and CDR2 is FYNNEI in the germline V gene. Trimming shortened V by 11 bases and J by 8 bases, and 19 bases separated the two germline ends. The full variable domain, rest sourced from reference TRBV2 and TRBJ1-5, is EPEVTQTPSHQVTQMGQEVILRCVPISNHLYFYWYRQILGQKVEFLVSFYNNEISEKSEIFDDQFSVERPDGSNFTLKIRSTKLEDSAMYFCASHGPAVEPQHFGDGTRLSIL.

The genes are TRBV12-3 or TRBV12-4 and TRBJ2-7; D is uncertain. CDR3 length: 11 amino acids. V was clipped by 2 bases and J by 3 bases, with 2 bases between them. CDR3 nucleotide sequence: TGTGCCAGCAGTTTATTCTACGAGCAGTACTTC. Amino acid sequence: CASSLFYEQYF.

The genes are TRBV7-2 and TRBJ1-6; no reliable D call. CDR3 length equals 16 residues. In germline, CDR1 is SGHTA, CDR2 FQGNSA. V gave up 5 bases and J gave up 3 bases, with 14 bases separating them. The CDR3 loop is CASSPRGILYNSPLHF. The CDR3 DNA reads TGTGCCAGCAGCCCCCGAGGGATACTCTATAATTCACCCCTCCACTTT.

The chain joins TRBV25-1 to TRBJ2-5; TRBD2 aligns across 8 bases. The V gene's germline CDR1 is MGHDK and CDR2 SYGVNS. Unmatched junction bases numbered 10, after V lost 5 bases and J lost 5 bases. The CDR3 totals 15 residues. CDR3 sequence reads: CASSSAGAGWETQYF. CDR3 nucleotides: TGTGCCAGCAGTTCAGCGGGGGCTGGGTGGGAGACCCAGTACTTC.

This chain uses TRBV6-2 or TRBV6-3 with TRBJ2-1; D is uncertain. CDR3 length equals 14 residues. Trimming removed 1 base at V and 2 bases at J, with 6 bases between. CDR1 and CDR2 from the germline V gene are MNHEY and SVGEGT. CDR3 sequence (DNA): TGTGCCAGCAGTTACTTAGGGACCTACAATGAGCAGTTCTTC. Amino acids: CASSYLGTYNEQFF.

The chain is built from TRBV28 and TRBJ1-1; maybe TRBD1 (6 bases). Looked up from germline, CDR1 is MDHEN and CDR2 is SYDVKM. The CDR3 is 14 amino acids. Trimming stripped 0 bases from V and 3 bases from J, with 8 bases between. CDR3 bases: TGTGCCAGCAGTTTATGGGCAGGGGACACTGAAGCTTTCTTT. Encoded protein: CASSLWAGDTEAFF.

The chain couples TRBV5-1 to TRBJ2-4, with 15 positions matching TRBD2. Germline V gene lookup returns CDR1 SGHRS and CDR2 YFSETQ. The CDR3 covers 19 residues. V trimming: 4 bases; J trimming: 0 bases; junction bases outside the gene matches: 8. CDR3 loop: CASSLGTSGGSLAKNIQYF. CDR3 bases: TGCGCCAGCAGCCTAGGGACTAGCGGGGGGTCTCTAGCCAAAAACATTCAGTACTTC.

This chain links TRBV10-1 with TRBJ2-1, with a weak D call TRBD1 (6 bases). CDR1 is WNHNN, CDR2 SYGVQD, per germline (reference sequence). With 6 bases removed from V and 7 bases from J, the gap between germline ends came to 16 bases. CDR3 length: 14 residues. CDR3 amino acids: CASSRDKVGNEQFF. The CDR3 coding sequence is TGCGCCAGCAGCCGGGACAAGGTGGGGAATGAGCAGTTCTTC.

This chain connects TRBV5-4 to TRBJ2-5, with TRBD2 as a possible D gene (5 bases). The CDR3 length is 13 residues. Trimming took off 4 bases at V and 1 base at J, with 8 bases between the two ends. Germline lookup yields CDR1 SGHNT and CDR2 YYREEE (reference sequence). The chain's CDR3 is CASSPGSQETQYF. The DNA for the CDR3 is TGTGCCAGCAGCCCGGGGTCCCAAGAGACCCAGTACTTC.

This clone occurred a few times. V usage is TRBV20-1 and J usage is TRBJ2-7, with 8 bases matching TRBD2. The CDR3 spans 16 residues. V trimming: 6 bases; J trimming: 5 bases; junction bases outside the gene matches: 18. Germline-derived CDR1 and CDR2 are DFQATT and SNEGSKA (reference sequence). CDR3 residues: CSASPLADNLKDEQYF. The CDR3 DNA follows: TGCAGTGCAAGTCCACTAGCGGACAATCTAAAGGACGAGCAGTACTTC.

The CDR3 here is CASTRGHDYGYTF. The CDR3 DNA reads as TGCGCCAGCACCAGGGGGCACGACTATGGCTACACCTTC. V gene TRBV10-2 combines with J gene TRBJ1-2; TRBD1 matches at 8 bases. With 7 bases clipped from V and 3 bases from J, the junction kept 4 bases outside the gene matches. The germline CDR1 and CDR2 sequences are WSHSY and SAAADI. The CDR3 extends over 13 amino acids.

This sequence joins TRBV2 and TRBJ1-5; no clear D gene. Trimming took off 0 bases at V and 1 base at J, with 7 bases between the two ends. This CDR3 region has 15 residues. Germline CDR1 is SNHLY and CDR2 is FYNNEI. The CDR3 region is CASSEAGISNQPQHF. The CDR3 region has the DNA TGTGCCAGCAGTGAAGCAGGGATAAGCAATCAGCCCCAGCATTTT.

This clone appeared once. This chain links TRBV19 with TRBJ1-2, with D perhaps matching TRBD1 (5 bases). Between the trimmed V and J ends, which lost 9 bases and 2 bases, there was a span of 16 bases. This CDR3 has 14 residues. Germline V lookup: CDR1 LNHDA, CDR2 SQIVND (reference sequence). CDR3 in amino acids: CASNYLGGNYGYTF. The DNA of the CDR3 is TGTGCCAGCAATTATCTCGGGGGGAACTATGGCTACACCTTC. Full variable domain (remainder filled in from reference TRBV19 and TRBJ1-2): DGGITQSPKYLFRKEGQNVTLSCEQNLNHDAMYWYRQDPGQGLRLIYYSQIVNDFQKGDIAEGYSVSREKKESFPLTVTSAQKNPTAFYLCASNYLGGNYGYTFGSGTRLTVV.

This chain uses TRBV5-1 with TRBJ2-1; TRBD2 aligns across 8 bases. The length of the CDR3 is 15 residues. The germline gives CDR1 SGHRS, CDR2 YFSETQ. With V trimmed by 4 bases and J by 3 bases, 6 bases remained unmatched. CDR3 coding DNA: TGCGCCAGCAGCGTAGCGGGGACGAACTACAATGAGCAGTTCTTC. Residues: CASSVAGTNYNEQFF.

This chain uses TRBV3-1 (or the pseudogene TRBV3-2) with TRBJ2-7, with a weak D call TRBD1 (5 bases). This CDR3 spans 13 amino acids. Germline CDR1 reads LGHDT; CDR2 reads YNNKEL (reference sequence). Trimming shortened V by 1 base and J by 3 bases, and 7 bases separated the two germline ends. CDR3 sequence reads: CASSQGTGYEQYF. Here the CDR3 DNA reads TGTGCCAGCAGCCAAGGTACAGGCTACGAGCAGTACTTC.

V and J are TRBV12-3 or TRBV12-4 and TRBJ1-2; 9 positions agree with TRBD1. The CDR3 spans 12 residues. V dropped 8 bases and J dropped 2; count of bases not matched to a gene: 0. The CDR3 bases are TGTGCCAGCGGACAGGGGAACTATGGCTACACCTTC. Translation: CASGQGNYGYTF.